This TCR beta chain emerged from a study of cytomegalovirus exposure and HLA in healthy donors. CDR3 size: 14 residues. V dropped 5 bases and J dropped 1 base, with 11 bases sitting between them. Germline lookup yields CDR1 SGHVS and CDR2 FQNEAQ. The study ran its PCR with 60 Vbeta and 13 Jbeta primers. Data came from immunoSEQ multiplex PCR; TCRdb stores just in-frame clones and leaves some out. The data contain some 120,000 clones, around four fifths of them singletons. Sequenced sample: PBMCs. The TCR was taken from a human donor in good health. This chain uses TRBV7-8 with TRBJ1-1; D may be TRBD1 (6 bases). The CDR3: CASSEQGPNTEAFF. The CDR3 DNA reads as TGTGCCAGCAGCGAACAGGGACCGAACACTGAAGCTTTCTTT.